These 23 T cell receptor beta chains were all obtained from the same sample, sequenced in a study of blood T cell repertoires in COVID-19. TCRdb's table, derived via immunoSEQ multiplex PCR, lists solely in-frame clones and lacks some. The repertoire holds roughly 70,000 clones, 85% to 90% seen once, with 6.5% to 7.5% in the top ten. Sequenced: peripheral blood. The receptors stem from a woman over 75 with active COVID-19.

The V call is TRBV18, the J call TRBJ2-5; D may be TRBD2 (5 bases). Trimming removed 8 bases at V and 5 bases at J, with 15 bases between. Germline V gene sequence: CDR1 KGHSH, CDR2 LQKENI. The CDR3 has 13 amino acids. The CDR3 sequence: CASHPSGFETQYF. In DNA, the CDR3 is TGTGCCAGCCACCCATCGGGGTTCGAGACCCAGTACTTC.

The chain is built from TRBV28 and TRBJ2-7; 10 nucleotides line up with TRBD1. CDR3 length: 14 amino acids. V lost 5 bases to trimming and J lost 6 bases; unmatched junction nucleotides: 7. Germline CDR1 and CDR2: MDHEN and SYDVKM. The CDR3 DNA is TGTGCCAGCAGTCTTACCGGGACAGGGGCCGAGCAGTACTTC. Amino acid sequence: CASSLTGTGAEQYF.

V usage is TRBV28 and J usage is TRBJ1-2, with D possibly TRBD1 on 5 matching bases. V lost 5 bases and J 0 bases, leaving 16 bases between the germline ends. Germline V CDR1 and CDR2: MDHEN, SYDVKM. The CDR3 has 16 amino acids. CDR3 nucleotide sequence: TGTGCCAGCAGTCTCACCGGGGGGATAACTAACTATGGCTACACCTTC. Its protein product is CASSLTGGITNYGYTF.

The chain's CDR3 is CASSSPTGQSNQPQHF. The CDR3 coding sequence is TGTGCCAGCAGCTCCCCGACGGGACAGAGCAATCAGCCCCAGCATTTT. This rearrangement joins TRBV7-9 to TRBJ1-5; 7 bases match TRBD1. CDR3 length: 16 residues. V dropped 4 bases and J dropped 1; count of bases not matched to a gene: 7. Germline V lookup: CDR1 SEHNR, CDR2 FQNEAQ (reference sequence).

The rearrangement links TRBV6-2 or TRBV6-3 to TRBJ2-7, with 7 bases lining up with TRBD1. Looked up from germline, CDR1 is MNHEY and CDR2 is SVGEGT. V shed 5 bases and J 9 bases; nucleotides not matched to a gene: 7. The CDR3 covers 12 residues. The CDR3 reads CASSTGQLRQYF. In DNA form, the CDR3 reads TGTGCCAGCAGTACGGGACAGCTAAGGCAGTACTTC.

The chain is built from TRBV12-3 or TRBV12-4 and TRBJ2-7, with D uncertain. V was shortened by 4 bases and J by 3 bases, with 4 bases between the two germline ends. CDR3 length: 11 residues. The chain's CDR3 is CASSSLYEQYF. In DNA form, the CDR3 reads TGTGCCAGCAGTTCCCTCTACGAGCAGTACTTC.

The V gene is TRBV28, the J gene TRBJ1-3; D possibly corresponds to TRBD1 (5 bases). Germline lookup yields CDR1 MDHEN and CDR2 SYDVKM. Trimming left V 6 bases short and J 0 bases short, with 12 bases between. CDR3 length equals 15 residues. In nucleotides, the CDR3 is TGTGCCAGCAGGGCGGGGGGGAGCTCTGGAAACACCATATATTTT. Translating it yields CASRAGGSSGNTIYF. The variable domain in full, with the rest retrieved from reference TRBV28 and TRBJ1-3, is DVKVTQSSRYLVKRTGEKVFLECVQDMDHENMFWYRQDPGLGLRLIYFSYDVKMKEKGDIPEGYSVSREKKERFSLILESASTNQTSMYLCASRAGGSSGNTIYFGEGSWLTVV.

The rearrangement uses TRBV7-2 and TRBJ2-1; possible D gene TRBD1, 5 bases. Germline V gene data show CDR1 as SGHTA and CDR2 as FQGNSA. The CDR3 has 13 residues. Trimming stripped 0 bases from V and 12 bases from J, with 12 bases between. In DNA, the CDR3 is TGTGCCAGCAGCTTAGCGGCAGGGCAGGCGCAGTTCTTC. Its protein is CASSLAAGQAQFF.

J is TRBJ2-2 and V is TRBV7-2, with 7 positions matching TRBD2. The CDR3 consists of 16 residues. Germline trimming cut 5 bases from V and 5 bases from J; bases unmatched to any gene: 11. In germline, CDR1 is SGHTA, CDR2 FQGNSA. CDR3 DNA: TGTGCCAGCAGCCCGTGGGCTAGCGGTCGGACCGGGGAGCTGTTTTTT. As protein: CASSPWASGRTGELFF.

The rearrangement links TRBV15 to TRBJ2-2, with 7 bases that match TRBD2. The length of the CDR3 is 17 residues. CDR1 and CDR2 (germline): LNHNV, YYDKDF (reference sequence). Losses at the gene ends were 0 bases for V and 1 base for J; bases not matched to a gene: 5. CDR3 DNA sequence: TGTGCCACCAGCAGAGATTTTAGCGGGTTGAACACCGGGGAGCTGTTTTTT. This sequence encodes CATSRDFSGLNTGELFF.

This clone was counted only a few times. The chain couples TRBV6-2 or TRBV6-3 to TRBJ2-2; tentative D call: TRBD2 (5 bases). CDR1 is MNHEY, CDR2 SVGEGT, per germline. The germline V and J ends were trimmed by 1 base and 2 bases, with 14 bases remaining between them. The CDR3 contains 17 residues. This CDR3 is CASSYFRELVNTGELFF. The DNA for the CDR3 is TGTGCCAGCAGTTACTTCCGGGAACTAGTTAACACCGGGGAGCTGTTTTTT.

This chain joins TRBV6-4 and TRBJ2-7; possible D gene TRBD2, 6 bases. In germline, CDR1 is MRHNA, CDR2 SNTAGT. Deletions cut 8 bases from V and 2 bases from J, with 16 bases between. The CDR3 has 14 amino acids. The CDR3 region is CASSAGIGPYEQYF. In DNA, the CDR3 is TGTGCCAGCTCTGCGGGAATCGGGCCCTACGAGCAGTACTTC.

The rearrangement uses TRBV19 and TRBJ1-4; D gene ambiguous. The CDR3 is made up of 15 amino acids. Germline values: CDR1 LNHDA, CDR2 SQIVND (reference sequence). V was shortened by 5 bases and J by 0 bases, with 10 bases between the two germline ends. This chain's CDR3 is CASSPRYATNEKLFF. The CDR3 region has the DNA TGTGCCAGTAGTCCCCGGTATGCAACTAATGAAAAACTGTTTTTT.

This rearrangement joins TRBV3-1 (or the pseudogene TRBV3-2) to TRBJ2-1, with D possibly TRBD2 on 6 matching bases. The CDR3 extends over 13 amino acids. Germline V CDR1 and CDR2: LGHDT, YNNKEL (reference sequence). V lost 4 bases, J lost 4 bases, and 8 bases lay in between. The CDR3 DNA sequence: TGTGCCAGCAGCCGGCGGGGATACAATGAGCAGTTCTTC. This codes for CASSRRGYNEQFF.

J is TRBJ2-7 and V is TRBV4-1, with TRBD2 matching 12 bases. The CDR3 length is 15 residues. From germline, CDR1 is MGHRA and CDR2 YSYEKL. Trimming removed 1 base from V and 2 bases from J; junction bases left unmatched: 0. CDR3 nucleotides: TGCGCCAGCAGCCAAGGACTAGCGGGGGCCTACGAGCAGTACTTC. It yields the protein CASSQGLAGAYEQYF.

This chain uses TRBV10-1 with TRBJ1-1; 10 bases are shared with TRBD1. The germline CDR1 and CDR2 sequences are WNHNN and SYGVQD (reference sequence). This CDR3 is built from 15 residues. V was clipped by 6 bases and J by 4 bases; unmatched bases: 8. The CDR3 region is CASRKGQGIGTEAFF. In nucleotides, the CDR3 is TGCGCCAGCAGGAAGGGACAGGGGATAGGCACTGAAGCTTTCTTT.

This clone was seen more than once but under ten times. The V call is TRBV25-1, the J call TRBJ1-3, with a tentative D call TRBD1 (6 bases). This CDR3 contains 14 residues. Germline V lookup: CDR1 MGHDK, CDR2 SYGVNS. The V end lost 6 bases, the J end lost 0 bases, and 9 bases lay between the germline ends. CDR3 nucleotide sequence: TGTGCCAGCAGGGACAGATACTCTGGAAACACCATATATTTT. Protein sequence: CASRDRYSGNTIYF.

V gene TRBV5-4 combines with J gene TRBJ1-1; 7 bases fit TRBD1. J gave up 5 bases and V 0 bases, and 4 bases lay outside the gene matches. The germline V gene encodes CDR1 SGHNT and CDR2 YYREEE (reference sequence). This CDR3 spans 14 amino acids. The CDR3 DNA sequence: TGTGCCAGCAGCTTGGAGGGGGCGATAACTGAAGCTTTCTTT. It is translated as CASSLEGAITEAFF.

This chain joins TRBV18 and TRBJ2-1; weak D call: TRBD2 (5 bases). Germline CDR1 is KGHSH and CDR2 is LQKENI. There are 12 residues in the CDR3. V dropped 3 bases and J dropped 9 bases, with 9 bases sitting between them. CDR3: CASSPPGVEQFF. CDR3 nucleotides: TGTGCCAGCTCACCCCCCGGGGTTGAGCAGTTCTTC.

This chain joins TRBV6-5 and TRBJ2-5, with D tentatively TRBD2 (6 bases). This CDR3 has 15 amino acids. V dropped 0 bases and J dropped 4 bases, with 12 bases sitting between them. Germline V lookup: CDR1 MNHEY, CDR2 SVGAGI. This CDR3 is CASSYSIGSVETQYF. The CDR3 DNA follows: TGTGCCAGCAGTTACTCGATCGGGAGTGTAGAGACCCAGTACTTC.

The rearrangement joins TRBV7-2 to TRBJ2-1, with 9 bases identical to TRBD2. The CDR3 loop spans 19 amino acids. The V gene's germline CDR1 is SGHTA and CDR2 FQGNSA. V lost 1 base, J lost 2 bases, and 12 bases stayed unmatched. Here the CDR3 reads CASSLGNSGSWGAYNEQFF. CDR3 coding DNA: TGTGCCAGCAGCTTAGGGAATAGCGGGAGTTGGGGGGCCTACAATGAGCAGTTCTTC.

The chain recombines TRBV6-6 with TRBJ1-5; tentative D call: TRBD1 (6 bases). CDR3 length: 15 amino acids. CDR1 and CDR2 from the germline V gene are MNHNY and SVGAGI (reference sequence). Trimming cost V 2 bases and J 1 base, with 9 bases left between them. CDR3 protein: CASSYTRGSNQPQHF. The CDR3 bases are TGTGCCAGCAGTTACACAAGGGGGAGCAATCAGCCCCAGCATTTT.

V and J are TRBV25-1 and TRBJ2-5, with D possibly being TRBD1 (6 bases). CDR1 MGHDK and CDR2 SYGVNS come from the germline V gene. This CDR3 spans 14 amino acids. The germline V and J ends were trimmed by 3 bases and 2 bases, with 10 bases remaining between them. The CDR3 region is CASSDHRAQETQYF. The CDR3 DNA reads TGTGCCAGCAGTGACCACAGGGCTCAAGAGACCCAGTACTTC. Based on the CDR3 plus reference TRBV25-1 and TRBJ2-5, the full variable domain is EADIYQTPRYLVIGTGKKITLECSQTMGHDKMYWYQQDPGMELHLIHYSYGVNSTEKGDLSSESTVSRIRTEHFPLTLESARPSHTSQYLCASSDHRAQETQYFGPGTRLLVL.